Reported below is one T cell receptor beta chain. This entry is derived from a study of CD8 T cells in ankylosing spondylitis. Via MiXCR, TCRdb re-called the 5' RACE reads, giving one row per CDR3 protein. Of approximately 340,000 distinct CDR3 sequences listed, roughly 14% are singletons. The sequencing sample was made of blood, either unsorted or a sorted T cell fraction (not recorded which). The clonotype comes from a male donor with ankylosing spondylitis or in good health (not recorded which).

CDR3 nucleotides: TGTGCCAGCAGTTACTCACTGGGGATCTCAACTAGTTGTGAAGCTTTCTTT. It specifies CASSYSLGISTSCEAFF. This rearrangement joins TRBV6-5 to TRBJ1-1, with D hard to call. The CDR3 covers 17 residues. V was pared by 0 bases and J by 7 bases, with 21 bases between. Germline CDR1 MNHEY, CDR2 SVGAGI.